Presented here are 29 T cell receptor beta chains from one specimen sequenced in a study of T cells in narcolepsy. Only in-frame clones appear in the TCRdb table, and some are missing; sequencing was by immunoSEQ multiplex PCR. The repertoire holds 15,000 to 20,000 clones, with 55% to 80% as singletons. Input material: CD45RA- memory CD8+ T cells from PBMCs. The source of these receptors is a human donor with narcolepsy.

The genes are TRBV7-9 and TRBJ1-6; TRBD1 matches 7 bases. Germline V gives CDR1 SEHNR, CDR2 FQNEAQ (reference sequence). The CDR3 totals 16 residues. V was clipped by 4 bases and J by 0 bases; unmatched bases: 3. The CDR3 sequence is CASSSDRSSYNSPLHF. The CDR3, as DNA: TGTGCCAGCAGCTCGGACAGGAGCTCCTATAATTCACCCCTCCACTTT.

The CDR3 region is CASRPWTGGSDGYTF. The CDR3, as DNA: TGTGCCAGCAGACCCTGGACAGGGGGCTCGGATGGCTACACCTTC. The J gene is TRBJ1-2, the V gene TRBV2, with 11 bases that match TRBD1. V trimming: 6 bases; J trimming: 6 bases; junction bases outside the gene matches: 9. This CDR3 is built from 15 residues. Germline assignment: CDR1 SNHLY and CDR2 FYNNEI.

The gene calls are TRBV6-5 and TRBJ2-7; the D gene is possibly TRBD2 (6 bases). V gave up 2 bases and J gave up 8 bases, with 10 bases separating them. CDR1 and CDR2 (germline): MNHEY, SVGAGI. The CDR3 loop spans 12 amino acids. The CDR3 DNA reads TGTGCCAGCAGTTACGGACGGGGGAAGCAGTACTTC. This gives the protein CASSYGRGKQYF.

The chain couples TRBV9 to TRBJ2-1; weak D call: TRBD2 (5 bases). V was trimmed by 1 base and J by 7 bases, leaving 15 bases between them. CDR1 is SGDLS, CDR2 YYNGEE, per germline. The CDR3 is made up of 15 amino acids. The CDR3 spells CASSVSGWYGNEQFF. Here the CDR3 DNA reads TGTGCCAGCAGCGTATCGGGGTGGTACGGGAATGAGCAGTTCTTC. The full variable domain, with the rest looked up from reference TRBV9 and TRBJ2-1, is DSGVTQTPKHLITATGQRVTLRCSPRSGDLSVYWYQQSLDQGLQFLIQYYNGEERAKGNILERFSAQQFPDLHSELNLSSLELGDSALYFCASSVSGWYGNEQFFGPGTRLTVL.

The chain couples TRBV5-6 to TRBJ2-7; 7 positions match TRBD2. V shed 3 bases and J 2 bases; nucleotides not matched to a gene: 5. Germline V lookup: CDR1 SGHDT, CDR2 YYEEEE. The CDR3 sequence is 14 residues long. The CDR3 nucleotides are TGTGCCAGCAGCTACTCTAGCGGCCCCTACGAGCAGTACTTC. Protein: CASSYSSGPYEQYF.

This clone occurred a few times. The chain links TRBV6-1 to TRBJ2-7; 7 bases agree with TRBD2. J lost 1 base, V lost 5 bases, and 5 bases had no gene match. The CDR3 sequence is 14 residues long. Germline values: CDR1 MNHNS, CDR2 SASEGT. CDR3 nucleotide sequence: TGTGCCAGCAGTCCTCGCGGGAGTTCCTACGAGCAGTACTTC. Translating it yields CASSPRGSSYEQYF.

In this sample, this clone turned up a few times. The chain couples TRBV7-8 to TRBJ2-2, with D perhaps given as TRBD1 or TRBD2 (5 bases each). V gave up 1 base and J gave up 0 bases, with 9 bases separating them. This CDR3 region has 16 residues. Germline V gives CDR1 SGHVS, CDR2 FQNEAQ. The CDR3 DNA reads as TGTGCCAGCAGCTTAGGCCCGGGGCCGAACACCGGGGAGCTGTTTTTT. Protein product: CASSLGPGPNTGELFF.

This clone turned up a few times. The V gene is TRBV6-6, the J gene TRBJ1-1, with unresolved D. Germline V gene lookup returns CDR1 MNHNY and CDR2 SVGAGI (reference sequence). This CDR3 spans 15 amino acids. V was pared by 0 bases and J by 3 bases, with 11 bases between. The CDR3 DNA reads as TGTGCCAGCAGTTACTCGTCTGGGGTTGACACTGAAGCTTTCTTT. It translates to CASSYSSGVDTEAFF.

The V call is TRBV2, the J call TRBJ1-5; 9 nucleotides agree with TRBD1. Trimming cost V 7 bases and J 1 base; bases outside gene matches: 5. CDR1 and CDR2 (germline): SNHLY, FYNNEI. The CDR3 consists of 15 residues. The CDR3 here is CASKGGQGSNQPQHF. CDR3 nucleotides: TGTGCCAGCAAGGGGGGACAGGGCAGCAATCAGCCCCAGCATTTT.

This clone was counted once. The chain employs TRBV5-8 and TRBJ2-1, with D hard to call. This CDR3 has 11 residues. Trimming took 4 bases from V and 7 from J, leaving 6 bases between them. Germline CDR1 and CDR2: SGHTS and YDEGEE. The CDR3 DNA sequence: TGTGCCAGCAGCCCCTTAAATGAGCAGTTCTTC. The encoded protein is CASSPLNEQFF.

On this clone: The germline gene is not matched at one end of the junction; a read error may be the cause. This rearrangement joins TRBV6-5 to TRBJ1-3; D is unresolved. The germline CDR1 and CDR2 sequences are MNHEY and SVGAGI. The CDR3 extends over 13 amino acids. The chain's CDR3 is CASSPYSGDTIYF. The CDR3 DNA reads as TGTGCCAGCAGTCCTTACTCTGGAGACACCATATATTTT.

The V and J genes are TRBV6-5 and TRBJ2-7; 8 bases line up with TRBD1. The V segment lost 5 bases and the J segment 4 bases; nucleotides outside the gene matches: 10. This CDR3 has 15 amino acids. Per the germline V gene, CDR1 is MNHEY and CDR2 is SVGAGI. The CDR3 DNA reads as TGTGCCAGCAGTCATACCCGACAGGGGAGGTACGAGCAGTACTTC. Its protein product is CASSHTRQGRYEQYF.

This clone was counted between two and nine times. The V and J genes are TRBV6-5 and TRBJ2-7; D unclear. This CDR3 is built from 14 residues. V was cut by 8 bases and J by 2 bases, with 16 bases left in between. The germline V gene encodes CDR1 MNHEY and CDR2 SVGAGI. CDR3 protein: CASEPMAGAYEQYF. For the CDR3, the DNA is TGTGCCAGCGAGCCTATGGCAGGCGCCTACGAGCAGTACTTC.

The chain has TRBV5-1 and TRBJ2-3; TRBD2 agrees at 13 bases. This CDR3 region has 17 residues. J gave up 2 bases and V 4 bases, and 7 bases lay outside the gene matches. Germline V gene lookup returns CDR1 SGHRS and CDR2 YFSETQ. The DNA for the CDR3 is TGCGCCAGCAGCCCTAGACTAGCGGGAGGCGCCACAGATACGCAGTATTTT. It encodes CASSPRLAGGATDTQYF.

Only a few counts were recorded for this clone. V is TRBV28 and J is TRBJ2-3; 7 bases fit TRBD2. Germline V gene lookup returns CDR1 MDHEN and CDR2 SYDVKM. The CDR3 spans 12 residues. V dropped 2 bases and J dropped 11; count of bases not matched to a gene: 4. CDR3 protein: CASSLGEGGQYF. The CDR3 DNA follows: TGTGCCAGCAGTTTAGGGGAGGGAGGGCAGTATTTT.

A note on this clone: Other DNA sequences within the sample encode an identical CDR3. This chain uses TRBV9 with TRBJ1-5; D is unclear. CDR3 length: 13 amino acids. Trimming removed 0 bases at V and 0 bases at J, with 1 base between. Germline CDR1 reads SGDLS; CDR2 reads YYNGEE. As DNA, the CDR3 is TGTGCCAGCAGCGTAGGTAGCAATCAGCCCCAGCATTTT. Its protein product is CASSVGSNQPQHF.

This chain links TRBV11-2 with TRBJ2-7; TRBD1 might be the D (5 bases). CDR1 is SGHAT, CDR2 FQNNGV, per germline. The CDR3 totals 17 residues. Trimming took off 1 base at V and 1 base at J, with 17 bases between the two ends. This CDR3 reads CASSLVPLGAVSYEQYF. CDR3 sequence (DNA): TGTGCCAGCAGCTTAGTTCCCCTAGGGGCGGTTTCCTACGAGCAGTACTTC.

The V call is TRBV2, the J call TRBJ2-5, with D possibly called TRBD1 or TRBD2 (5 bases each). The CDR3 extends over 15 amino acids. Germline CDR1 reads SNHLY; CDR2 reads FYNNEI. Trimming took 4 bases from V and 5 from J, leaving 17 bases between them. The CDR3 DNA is TGTGCCAGCAGTGGGGACGGCCTGGTCGGGGAGACCCAGTACTTC. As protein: CASSGDGLVGETQYF.

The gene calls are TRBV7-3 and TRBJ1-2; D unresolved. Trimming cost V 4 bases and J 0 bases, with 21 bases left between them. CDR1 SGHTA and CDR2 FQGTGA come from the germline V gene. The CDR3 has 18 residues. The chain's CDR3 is CASSYSRLVKVANYGYTF. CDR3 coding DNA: TGTGCCAGCAGCTACTCACGACTTGTCAAGGTGGCTAACTATGGCTACACCTTC. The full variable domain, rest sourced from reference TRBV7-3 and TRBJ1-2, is GAGVSQTPSNKVTEKGKYVELRCDPISGHTALYWYRQSLGQGPEFLIYFQGTGAADDSGLPNDRFFAVRPEGSVSTLKIQRTERGDSAVYLCASSYSRLVKVANYGYTFGSGTRLTVV.

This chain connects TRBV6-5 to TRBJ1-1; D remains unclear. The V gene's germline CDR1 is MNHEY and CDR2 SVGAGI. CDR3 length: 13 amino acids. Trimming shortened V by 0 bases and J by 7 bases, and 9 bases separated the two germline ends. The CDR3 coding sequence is TGTGCCAGCAGTTACTCGAATCGGTGTGAAGCTTTCTTT. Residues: CASSYSNRCEAFF.

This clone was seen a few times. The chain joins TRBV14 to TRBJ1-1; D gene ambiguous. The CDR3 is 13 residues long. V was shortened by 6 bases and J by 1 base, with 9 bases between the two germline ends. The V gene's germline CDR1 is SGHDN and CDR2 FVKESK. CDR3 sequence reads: CASSHPWNTEAFF. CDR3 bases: TGTGCCAGCAGTCATCCGTGGAACACTGAAGCTTTCTTT.

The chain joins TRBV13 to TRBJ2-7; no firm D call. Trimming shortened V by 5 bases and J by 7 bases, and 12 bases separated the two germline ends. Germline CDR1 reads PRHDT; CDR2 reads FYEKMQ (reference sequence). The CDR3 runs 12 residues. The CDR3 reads CASSLLEGEQYF. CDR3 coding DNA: TGTGCCAGCAGCCTTCTAGAAGGGGAGCAGTACTTC.

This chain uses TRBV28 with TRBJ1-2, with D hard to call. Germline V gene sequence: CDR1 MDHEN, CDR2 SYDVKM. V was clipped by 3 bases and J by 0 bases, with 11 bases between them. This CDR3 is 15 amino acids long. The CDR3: CASSFVAGTNYGYTF. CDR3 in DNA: TGTGCCAGCAGTTTCGTGGCGGGGACTAACTATGGCTACACCTTC.

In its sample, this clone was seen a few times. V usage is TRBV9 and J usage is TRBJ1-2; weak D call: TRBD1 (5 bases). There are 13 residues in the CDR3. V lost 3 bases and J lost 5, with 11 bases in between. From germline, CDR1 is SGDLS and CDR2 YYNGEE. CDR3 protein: CASSDRQKYGYTF. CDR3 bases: TGTGCCAGCAGCGACCGACAGAAATATGGCTACACCTTC.

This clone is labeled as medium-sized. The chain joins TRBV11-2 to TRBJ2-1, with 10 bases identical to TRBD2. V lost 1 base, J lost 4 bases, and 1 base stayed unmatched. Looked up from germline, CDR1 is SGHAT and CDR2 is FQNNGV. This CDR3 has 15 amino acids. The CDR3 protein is CASSLGSGGYNEQFF. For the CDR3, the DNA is TGTGCCAGCAGCTTAGGTAGCGGGGGGTACAATGAGCAGTTCTTC. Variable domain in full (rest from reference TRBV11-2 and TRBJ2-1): EAGVAQSPRYKIIEKRQSVAFWCNPISGHATLYWYQQILGQGPKLLIQFQNNGVVDDSQLPKDRFSAERLKGVDSTLKIQPAKLEDSAVYLCASSLGSGGYNEQFFGPGTRLTVL.

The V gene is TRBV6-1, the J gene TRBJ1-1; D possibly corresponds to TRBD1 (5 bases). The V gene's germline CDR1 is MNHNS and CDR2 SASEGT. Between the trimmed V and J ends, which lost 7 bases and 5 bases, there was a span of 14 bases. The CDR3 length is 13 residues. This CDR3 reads CASNKAWGTEAFF. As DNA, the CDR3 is TGTGCCAGCAACAAGGCTTGGGGGACTGAAGCTTTCTTT.

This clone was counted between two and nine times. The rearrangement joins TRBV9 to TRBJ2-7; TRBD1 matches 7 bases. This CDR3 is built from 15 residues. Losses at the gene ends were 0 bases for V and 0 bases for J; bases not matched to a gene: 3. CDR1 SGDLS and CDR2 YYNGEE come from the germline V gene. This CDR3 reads CASSVGQGFSYEQYF. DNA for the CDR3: TGTGCCAGCAGCGTAGGACAGGGCTTCTCCTACGAGCAGTACTTC.

The CDR3 sequence is CASSSISYRDSPLHF. CDR3 sequence (DNA): TGTGCCAGCAGCTCCATAAGCTACAGGGACTCACCCCTCCACTTT. The V gene is TRBV11-2, the J gene TRBJ1-6, with a possible D match to TRBD1 (6 bases). This CDR3 region has 15 residues. Between the trimmed V and J ends, which lost 4 bases and 10 bases, there was a span of 17 bases. From germline, CDR1 is SGHAT and CDR2 FQNNGV. Full variable domain (missing parts from reference TRBV11-2 and TRBJ1-6): EAGVAQSPRYKIIEKRQSVAFWCNPISGHATLYWYQQILGQGPKLLIQFQNNGVVDDSQLPKDRFSAERLKGVDSTLKIQPAKLEDSAVYLCASSSISYRDSPLHFGNGTRLTVT.

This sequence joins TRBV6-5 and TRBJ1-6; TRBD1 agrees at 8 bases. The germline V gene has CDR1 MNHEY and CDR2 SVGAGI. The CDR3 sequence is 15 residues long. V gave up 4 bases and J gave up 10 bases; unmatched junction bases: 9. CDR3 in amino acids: CASSLGQAVGSPLHF. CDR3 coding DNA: TGTGCCAGCAGTTTGGGACAGGCAGTAGGGTCACCCCTCCACTTT.